The 28 T cell receptor beta chains in this list originate from one sample, sequenced in a study of shared T cell receptors in the human thymus. TCRdb's copy holds only in-frame clones and misses some; the assay was immunoSEQ multiplex PCR. The data show hundreds of thousands of clones, 80% to 90% seen once. The data also belong to a second study, concerning human thymus T cells.

What was sequenced was thymocytes. These receptors were obtained from a boy under two years old with a congenital heart defect.

This chain links TRBV5-6 with TRBJ1-2; tentative D call: TRBD1 (5 bases). The ends were cut back, 2 bases at V and 0 bases at J, with 17 bases in the middle. Germline V gene sequence: CDR1 SGHDT, CDR2 YYEEEE. CDR3 length: 17 residues. As DNA, the CDR3 is TGTGCCAGCAGCTTTAAGGCGGGGGTAGGTGCTAACTATGGCTACACCTTC. Translation: CASSFKAGVGANYGYTF.

V gene TRBV7-6 combines with J gene TRBJ2-1; 9 bases line up with TRBD2. The CDR3 loop spans 16 amino acids. Per the germline V gene, CDR1 is SGHVS and CDR2 is FNYEAQ. V shed 0 bases and J 6 bases; nucleotides not matched to a gene: 6. CDR3 in DNA: TGTGCCAGCAGCTTAGCTATAGCGGGGGTGCCCAATGAGCAGTTCTTC. This encodes CASSLAIAGVPNEQFF.

The chain recombines TRBV19 with TRBJ2-1, with 7 bases aligning to TRBD2. This CDR3 spans 17 amino acids. With V trimmed by 9 bases and J by 2 bases, 16 bases remained unmatched. From germline, CDR1 is LNHDA and CDR2 SQIVND (reference sequence). CDR3 residues: CASSGGVEGSTYNEQFF. The CDR3 DNA follows: TGTGCCAGCTCTGGGGGGGTGGAGGGATCCACCTACAATGAGCAGTTCTTC.

The chain joins TRBV28 to TRBJ1-2, with TRBD1 as a possible D gene (5 bases). The CDR3 is 14 residues long. Germline loops: CDR1 MDHEN, CDR2 SYDVKM. Between the trimmed V and J ends, which lost 6 bases and 4 bases, there was a span of 15 bases. The CDR3 spells CASSSGGEIYGYTF. CDR3 bases: TGTGCCAGCAGCAGCGGAGGGGAGATCTATGGCTACACCTTC.

This sequence joins TRBV14 and TRBJ2-7; 12 bases fit TRBD2. The CDR3 extends over 18 amino acids. Germline loops: CDR1 SGHDN, CDR2 FVKESK. The V segment lost 1 base and the J segment 9 bases; nucleotides outside the gene matches: 16. CDR3 coding DNA: TGTGCCAGCAGCCAAGGCACCGACCCACCACTAGCGGGAGGCGGGCAGTACTTC. Translation: CASSQGTDPPLAGGGQYF.

This chain joins TRBV6-5 and TRBJ1-1, with D tentatively TRBD1 (5 bases). The CDR3 sequence is 15 residues long. Trimming left V 1 base short and J 0 bases short, with 9 bases between. The germline V gene encodes CDR1 MNHEY and CDR2 SVGAGI. The CDR3 is CASSYFGGMNTEAFF. DNA for the CDR3: TGTGCCAGCAGTTACTTTGGGGGGATGAACACTGAAGCTTTCTTT.

This chain links TRBV20-1 with TRBJ1-1; D gene ambiguous. CDR1 is DFQATT, CDR2 SNEGSKA, per germline (reference sequence). V lost 4 bases to trimming and J lost 6 bases, with 6 bases between them. The CDR3 runs 10 residues. The CDR3 protein is CSAKLAEAFF. CDR3 sequence (DNA): TGCAGTGCTAAGCTTGCTGAAGCTTTCTTT.

The chain recombines TRBV10-2 with TRBJ2-5; 9 bases match TRBD1. Germline CDR1 reads WSHSY; CDR2 reads SAAADI. There are 15 residues in the CDR3. The junction had 7 bases not matched to a gene; V was cut back by 6 bases and J by 2 bases. CDR3 in amino acids: CASRKGQGKQETQYF. The CDR3 DNA reads TGCGCCAGCAGGAAGGGACAGGGAAAACAAGAGACCCAGTACTTC.

This clone was seen only once. The chain couples TRBV7-2 to TRBJ2-7; D unclear. This CDR3 is built from 13 residues. CDR1 and CDR2 (germline): SGHTA, FQGNSA. V lost 4 bases to trimming and J lost 7 bases, with 14 bases between them. The CDR3 region is CASSSSLISEQYF. CDR3 coding DNA: TGTGCCAGCAGCTCCTCCCTTATCTCGGAGCAGTACTTC.

The chain employs TRBV20-1 and TRBJ1-2, with no clear D. Trimming shortened V by 4 bases and J by 5 bases, and 8 bases separated the two germline ends. The germline CDR1 and CDR2 sequences are DFQATT and SNEGSKA (reference sequence). CDR3 length equals 11 residues. The CDR3 reads CSAKNSYGYTF. CDR3 DNA sequence: TGCAGTGCTAAGAACAGTTATGGCTACACCTTC.

This rearrangement joins TRBV7-6 to TRBJ1-3, with 9 positions matching TRBD1. The germline V gene has CDR1 SGHVS and CDR2 FNYEAQ. V lost 7 bases to trimming and J lost 7 bases; unmatched junction nucleotides: 11. The CDR3 loop spans 15 amino acids. The CDR3 protein is CASTLSRDRVNTIYF. The CDR3 DNA sequence: TGTGCCAGCACCCTTTCCAGGGACAGGGTTAACACCATATATTTT.

The rearrangement joins TRBV29-1 to TRBJ1-4; tentative D call: TRBD1 (5 bases). The CDR3 loop spans 14 amino acids. The ends were cut back, 4 bases at V and 4 bases at J, with 13 bases in the middle. CDR1 is SQVTM, CDR2 ANQGSEA, per germline. The CDR3 loop reads CSVGAGEYNEKLFF. The CDR3 DNA is TGCAGCGTTGGGGCGGGGGAATATAATGAAAAACTGTTTTTT.

The V gene is TRBV5-4, the J gene TRBJ2-2; the match to TRBD2 covers 11 bases. Trimming at V came to 0 bases and at J to 6 bases, leaving 13 bases not matched to a gene. The CDR3 covers 19 residues. Per germline, CDR1 SGHNT and CDR2 YYREEE (reference sequence). The CDR3 region is CASSLDLAGGGNNAGELFF. In nucleotides, the CDR3 is TGTGCCAGCAGCTTGGATCTAGCGGGAGGTGGCAATAACGCCGGGGAGCTGTTTTTT.

J is TRBJ2-2 and V is TRBV7-2, with 13 positions matching TRBD2. V trimming: 1 base; J trimming: 5 bases; junction bases outside the gene matches: 7. This CDR3 has 18 residues. Germline V lookup: CDR1 SGHTA, CDR2 FQGNSA. For the CDR3, the DNA is TGTGCCAGCAGCTTAGTAGGGGGACTAGCGGGAAGGACCGGGGAGCTGTTTTTT. Translation gives CASSLVGGLAGRTGELFF.

This chain links TRBV7-6 with TRBJ2-7; 8 bases are shared with TRBD1. CDR3 length: 18 amino acids. Trimming took 5 bases from V and 1 from J; bases not matched to a gene: 16. Germline V gives CDR1 SGHVS, CDR2 FNYEAQ. The CDR3 sequence: CASSPRPTGTGSSYEQYF. For the CDR3, the DNA is TGTGCCAGCAGCCCCAGACCGACAGGGACAGGCTCTTCCTACGAGCAGTACTTC.

This chain connects TRBV14 to TRBJ1-6; no clear D gene. Deletions cut 0 bases from V and 0 bases from J, with 15 bases between. This CDR3 region has 19 residues. The germline V gene has CDR1 SGHDN and CDR2 FVKESK. The CDR3 is CASSQEEVGLSSYNSPLHF. DNA of the CDR3: TGTGCCAGCAGCCAAGAGGAGGTCGGATTGAGCTCCTATAATTCACCCCTCCACTTT. Filled out from reference TRBV14 and TRBJ1-6, the complete variable domain reads EAGVTQFPSHSVIEKGQTVTLRCDPISGHDNLYWYRRVMGKEIKFLLHFVKESKQDESGMPNNRFLAERTGGTYSTLKVQPAELEDSGVYFCASSQEEVGLSSYNSPLHFGNGTRLTVT.

This clone was observed once. The chain employs TRBV7-6 and TRBJ2-5; 9 nucleotides align to TRBD2. Trimming took 5 bases from V and 0 from J; bases not matched to a gene: 4. The CDR3 length is 15 residues. In germline, CDR1 is SGHVS, CDR2 FNYEAQ. The CDR3 nucleotides are TGTGCCAGCAGCCTGCTAGCGGGGAACCAAGAGACCCAGTACTTC. Its translation is CASSLLAGNQETQYF.

The chain couples TRBV4-1 to TRBJ2-1, with TRBD1 matching over 10 bases. This CDR3 is 15 amino acids long. Trimming removed 4 bases from V and 5 bases from J; junction bases left unmatched: 5. Germline V gene sequence: CDR1 MGHRA, CDR2 YSYEKL. CDR3: CASSPTGTGDNEQFF. As DNA, the CDR3 is TGCGCCAGCAGCCCGACCGGGACAGGGGACAATGAGCAGTTCTTC.

Only a few counts were recorded for this clone. This sample also contains other DNA sequences that code for the same CDR3. The chain is built from TRBV18 and TRBJ1-6, with D uncertain. The germline V gene encodes CDR1 KGHSH and CDR2 LQKENI. Trimming stripped 3 bases from V and 6 bases from J, with 18 bases between. The CDR3 sequence is 17 residues long. For the CDR3, the DNA is TGTGCCAGCTCACCCGCGGGAGCCCTCCTTATTAATTCACCCCTCCACTTT. Amino acid sequence: CASSPAGALLINSPLHF.

The V and J genes are TRBV27 and TRBJ2-7, with D perhaps TRBD1 (6 bases). Germline loops: CDR1 MNHEY, CDR2 SMNVEV (reference sequence). Trimming cost V 6 bases and J 0 bases, with 15 bases left between them. CDR3 length equals 15 residues. The CDR3: CASRRIQGPSYEQYF. The CDR3, as DNA: TGTGCCAGCAGGAGAATCCAGGGGCCCTCCTACGAGCAGTACTTC.

The chain employs TRBV7-2 and TRBJ2-3, with 9 bases that match TRBD2. The length of the CDR3 is 16 residues. V was pared by 5 bases and J by 2 bases, with 8 bases of the junction left unmatched. Germline V lookup: CDR1 SGHTA, CDR2 FQGNSA. The CDR3 region is CASSVLGGGVTDTQYF. As DNA, the CDR3 is TGTGCCAGCAGCGTACTCGGCGGGGGGGTCACAGATACGCAGTATTTT.

Written as DNA, the CDR3 is TGTGCCAGCAGTATCCGGGACAGGGCCTTTGGGGCCAACGTCCTGACTTTC. Amino acids: CASSIRDRAFGANVLTF. The chain combines TRBV11-2 with TRBJ2-6; 9 bases match TRBD1. Germline V gene sequence: CDR1 SGHAT, CDR2 FQNNGV. There are 17 residues in the CDR3. V lost 6 bases and J lost 3; bases outside the gene matches: 9. Supplemented by reference TRBV11-2 and TRBJ2-6, the full variable domain reads EAGVAQSPRYKIIEKRQSVAFWCNPISGHATLYWYQQILGQGPKLLIQFQNNGVVDDSQLPKDRFSAERLKGVDSTLKIQPAKLEDSAVYLCASSIRDRAFGANVLTFGAGSRLTVL.

The rearrangement uses TRBV21-1 and TRBJ2-3; TRBD2, as called in the table, went unchecked against the DNA. TRBV21-1 is noted as a pseudogene. The CDR3 length is 20 residues. The DNA for the CDR3 is TGTGCCAGCAGCAAACCCCAGTGGGCGCGGGGGGGAACTAGCACAGATACGCAGTATTTT. Amino acid sequence: CASSKPQWARGGTSTDTQYF.

Only one count was recorded for this clone. This chain links TRBV5-1 with TRBJ2-7; 12 bases fit TRBD2. CDR1 and CDR2 from the germline V gene are SGHRS and YFSETQ. Trimming at V came to 4 bases and at J to 5 bases, leaving 7 bases not matched to a gene. The CDR3 covers 15 residues. Here the CDR3 reads CASSLASGGEDEQYF. The DNA of the CDR3 is TGCGCCAGCAGCCTCGCTAGCGGGGGGGAGGACGAGCAGTACTTC.

The chain joins TRBV5-4 to TRBJ2-1; D is perhaps TRBD2 (6 bases). The V gene lost 0 bases and the J gene lost 6 bases, with 13 bases spanning the gap. Germline CDR1 SGHNT, CDR2 YYREEE (reference sequence). This CDR3 contains 15 residues. CDR3 amino acids: CASSLVAGPGNEQFF. The CDR3 bases are TGTGCCAGCAGCTTGGTTGCGGGGCCTGGCAATGAGCAGTTCTTC.

CDR3 sequence: CSVPDRARYTF. As DNA, the CDR3 is TGCAGCGTACCGGACAGGGCTCGCTACACCTTC. The chain uses TRBV29-1 and TRBJ1-2, with 8 bases that match TRBD1. V was clipped by 6 bases and J by 9 bases; unmatched bases: 6. The CDR3 is made up of 11 amino acids. The V gene's germline CDR1 is SQVTM and CDR2 ANQGSEA.

The chain recombines TRBV10-3 with TRBJ1-2; no definite D call. Trimming removed 6 bases at V and 0 bases at J, with 11 bases between. The CDR3 spans 14 residues. Germline V gene sequence: CDR1 ENHRY, CDR2 SYGVKD. The CDR3 nucleotides read TGTGCCATCAGAAGTCAGAACCCTAACTATGGCTACACCTTC. Protein product: CAIRSQNPNYGYTF.

The gene calls are TRBV5-4 and TRBJ1-1; D remains ambiguous. The V gene's germline CDR1 is SGHNT and CDR2 YYREEE (reference sequence). V lost 5 bases, J lost 5 bases, and 16 bases lay in between. The CDR3 has 14 amino acids. CDR3 loop: CASRTPALGTEAFF. Here the CDR3 DNA reads TGTGCCAGCAGGACTCCCGCCCTTGGGACTGAAGCTTTCTTT.